One sample yielded the 16 T cell receptor beta chains listed below, sequenced in a study of shared clonotypes between healthy human individuals. Using immunoSEQ multiplex PCR, the repertoire was profiled, and TCRdb retains in-frame clones only, with some absent. The profile shows about 980,000 clones, 60% to 85% of them singletons. Sequenced input: memory CD4+ T cells sorted from blood. Subset meaning: CD45RA-negative fraction. The receptors here all came from a man younger than 35 in good health.

This clone was counted only a few times. The chain combines TRBV6-4 with TRBJ2-3, with TRBD2 identical over 12 bases. Germline V gives CDR1 MRHNA, CDR2 SNTAGT. V shed 6 bases, J shed 1 base, and the junction held 11 bases outside the gene matches. CDR3 length: 18 residues. CDR3 in amino acids: CASRTRLAGEGGTDTQYF. The CDR3 DNA reads as TGTGCCAGCAGAACTAGACTAGCGGGAGAGGGTGGCACAGATACGCAGTATTTT.

This clone was counted a single time. This chain links TRBV2 with TRBJ2-5, with D uncertain. V lost 2 bases, J lost 5 bases, and 12 bases lay in between. Germline V gene lookup returns CDR1 SNHLY and CDR2 FYNNEI. This CDR3 region has 14 residues. DNA of the CDR3: TGTGCCAGCAGTGAATGGGCGGTGGGGGAGACCCAGTACTTC. This sequence encodes CASSEWAVGETQYF.

V is TRBV7-9 and J is TRBJ1-5, with TRBD1 as a possible D gene (6 bases). The CDR3 spans 14 residues. The V end was cut by 5 bases, the J end by 1 base, with 9 bases between. Looked up from germline, CDR1 is SEHNR and CDR2 is FQNEAQ (reference sequence). CDR3 amino acids: CASSPGGSNQPQHF. The CDR3 region has the DNA TGTGCCAGCAGCCCCGGGGGCAGCAATCAGCCCCAGCATTTT.

V usage is TRBV5-1 and J usage is TRBJ2-7, with D perhaps matching TRBD2 (6 bases). V was shortened by 0 bases and J by 4 bases, with 14 bases between the two germline ends. The CDR3 is 15 residues long. CDR1 SGHRS and CDR2 YFSETQ come from the germline V gene. CDR3 DNA sequence: TGCGCCAGCAGCTTGGCGGACGGGAGCTTGTACGAGCAGTACTTC. Translating it yields CASSLADGSLYEQYF. Full variable domain (missing parts from reference TRBV5-1 and TRBJ2-7): KAGVTQTPRYLIKTRGQQVTLSCSPISGHRSVSWYQQTPGQGLQFLFEYFSETQRNKGNFPGRFSGRQFSNSRSEMNVSTLELGDSALYLCASSLADGSLYEQYFGPGTRLTVT.

This clone was seen a single time. The J gene is TRBJ2-3, the V gene TRBV5-6; D not resolved. CDR1 SGHDT and CDR2 YYEEEE come from the germline V gene. The CDR3 is 15 amino acids. The V end was cut by 0 bases, the J end by 1 base, with 9 bases between. CDR3 nucleotides: TGTGCCAGCAGCTTGGATTGGCTAGGCACAGATACGCAGTATTTT. It specifies CASSLDWLGTDTQYF.

The chain carries TRBV18 and TRBJ2-5; D is undetermined. The V and J ends lost 3 bases and 5 bases respectively, with 13 bases between them. Germline V gene lookup returns CDR1 KGHSH and CDR2 LQKENI. The CDR3 is 14 amino acids. The CDR3 bases are TGTGCCAGCTCACCTGTTTTATTGGGGGAGACCCAGTACTTC. This gives the protein CASSPVLLGETQYF.

J is TRBJ1-4 and V is TRBV7-2; D unresolved. The length of the CDR3 is 15 residues. Germline CDR1 reads SGHTA; CDR2 reads FQGNSA. V lost 5 bases and J 0 bases, leaving 10 bases between the germline ends. The DNA of the CDR3 is TGTGCCAGCAGCCGACGGCAATCAACTAATGAAAAACTGTTTTTT. It codes for CASSRRQSTNEKLFF.

This chain links TRBV28 with TRBJ1-6, with D possibly matching TRBD1 (5 bases). V was clipped by 8 bases and J by 6 bases, with 14 bases between them. The CDR3 sequence is 14 residues long. Germline V gene lookup returns CDR1 MDHEN and CDR2 SYDVKM. CDR3 sequence: CASGPGGRNSPLHF. The DNA of the CDR3 is TGTGCCAGCGGCCCGGGGGGTCGTAATTCACCCCTCCACTTT.

V usage is TRBV30 and J usage is TRBJ2-1; 10 bases map to TRBD1. With 5 bases clipped from V and 8 bases from J, the junction kept 6 bases outside the gene matches. Germline V gene sequence: CDR1 GTSNPN, CDR2 SVGIG (reference sequence). The CDR3 has 13 residues. CDR3 sequence: CAWATGGKDEQFF. The CDR3, as DNA: TGTGCCTGGGCGACAGGGGGCAAGGATGAGCAGTTCTTC.

The chain has TRBV11-2 and TRBJ2-3; TRBD1 matches 8 bases. The length of the CDR3 is 14 residues. Germline CDR1 is SGHAT and CDR2 is FQNNGV. The V and J ends lost 4 bases and 5 bases, in that order; junction bases with no gene match: 5. CDR3 residues: CASSSLQGGDTQYF. The DNA of the CDR3 is TGTGCCAGCAGCTCGTTACAGGGGGGAGATACGCAGTATTTT.

V is TRBV19 and J is TRBJ2-3; D is perhaps TRBD2 (7 bases). Trimming cost V 2 bases and J 6 bases, with 12 bases left between them. CDR1 and CDR2 (germline): LNHDA, SQIVND (reference sequence). CDR3 length: 14 amino acids. The CDR3 region is CASSISGGPDTQYF. The CDR3 DNA reads TGTGCCAGTAGTATATCGGGGGGCCCTGATACGCAGTATTTT.

The chain recombines TRBV25-1 with TRBJ1-4; tentative D call: TRBD1 (5 bases). The CDR3 runs 14 residues. The V end lost 3 bases, the J end lost 10 bases, and 15 bases lay between the germline ends. Germline CDR1 MGHDK, CDR2 SYGVNS. The CDR3 here is CASSEGPGPGKLFF. CDR3 DNA sequence: TGTGCCAGCAGTGAGGGTCCGGGGCCGGGAAAACTGTTTTTT.

The chain links TRBV9 to TRBJ2-5, with 8 bases that match TRBD2. The V gene's germline CDR1 is SGDLS and CDR2 YYNGEE. The CDR3 is made up of 15 amino acids. V trimming: 4 bases; J trimming: 5 bases; junction bases outside the gene matches: 10. The chain's CDR3 is CASSHGTTSAETQYF. CDR3 nucleotide sequence: TGTGCCAGCAGCCACGGGACGACTAGCGCGGAGACCCAGTACTTC.

At least ten counts were recorded for this clone. The V call is TRBV15, the J call TRBJ2-7, with D maybe TRBD1 (5 bases). The CDR3 consists of 13 residues. Trimming pared 3 bases from V and 3 bases from J, leaving 9 bases between. Germline assignment: CDR1 LNHNV and CDR2 YYDKDF (reference sequence). CDR3: CATSRTDSYEQYF. Here the CDR3 DNA reads TGTGCCACCAGCAGGACCGACAGCTACGAGCAGTACTTC.

The V gene is TRBV14, the J gene TRBJ1-4; a weak D match, TRBD1 (5 bases). CDR3 length: 12 residues. Trimming took 0 bases from V and 10 from J, leaving 6 bases between them. Germline lookup yields CDR1 SGHDN and CDR2 FVKESK. CDR3 sequence reads: CASSQDRVKLFF. In DNA, the CDR3 is TGTGCCAGCAGCCAAGACAGGGTAAAACTGTTTTTT. The full variable domain, completed using reference TRBV14 and TRBJ1-4, is EAGVTQFPSHSVIEKGQTVTLRCDPISGHDNLYWYRRVMGKEIKFLLHFVKESKQDESGMPNNRFLAERTGGTYSTLKVQPAELEDSGVYFCASSQDRVKLFFGSGTQLSVL.

The rearrangement links TRBV21-1 to TRBJ1-1. TRBV21-1 is a pseudogene segment. The CDR3 has 10 residues. CDR3 residues: CANLNTEAFF. In DNA, the CDR3 is TGTGCCAACCTGAACACTGAAGCTTTCTTT.